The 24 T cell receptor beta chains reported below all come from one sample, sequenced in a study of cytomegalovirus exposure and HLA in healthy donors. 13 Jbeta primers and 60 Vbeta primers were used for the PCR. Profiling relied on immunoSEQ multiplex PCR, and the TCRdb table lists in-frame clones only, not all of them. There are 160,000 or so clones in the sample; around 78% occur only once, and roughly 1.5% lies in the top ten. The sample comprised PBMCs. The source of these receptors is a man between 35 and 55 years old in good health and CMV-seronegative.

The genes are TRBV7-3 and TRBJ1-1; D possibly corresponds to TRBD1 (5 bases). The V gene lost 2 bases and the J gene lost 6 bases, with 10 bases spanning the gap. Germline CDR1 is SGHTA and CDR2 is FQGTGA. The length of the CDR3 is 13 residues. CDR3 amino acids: CASSLAWGAEAFF. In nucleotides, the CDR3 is TGTGCCAGCAGCTTAGCGTGGGGCGCTGAAGCTTTCTTT.

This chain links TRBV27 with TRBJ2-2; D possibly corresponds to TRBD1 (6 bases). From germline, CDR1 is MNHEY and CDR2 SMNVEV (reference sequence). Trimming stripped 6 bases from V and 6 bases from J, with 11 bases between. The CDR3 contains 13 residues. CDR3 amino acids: CASRAGVPGELFF. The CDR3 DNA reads TGTGCCAGCAGAGCAGGGGTCCCCGGGGAGCTGTTTTTT.

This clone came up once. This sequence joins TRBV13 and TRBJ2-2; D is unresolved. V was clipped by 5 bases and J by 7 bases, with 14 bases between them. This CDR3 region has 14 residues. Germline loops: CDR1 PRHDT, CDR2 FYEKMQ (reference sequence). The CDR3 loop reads CASSGLQEGGELFF. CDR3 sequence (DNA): TGTGCCAGCAGCGGTCTCCAGGAAGGCGGGGAGCTGTTTTTT.

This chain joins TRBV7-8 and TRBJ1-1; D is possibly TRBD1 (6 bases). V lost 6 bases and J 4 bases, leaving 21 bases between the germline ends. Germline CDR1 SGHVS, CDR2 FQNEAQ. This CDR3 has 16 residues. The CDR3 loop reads CASRRLQGSRTTEAFF. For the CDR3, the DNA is TGTGCCAGCAGGCGCCTCCAGGGGAGTAGGACCACTGAAGCTTTCTTT.

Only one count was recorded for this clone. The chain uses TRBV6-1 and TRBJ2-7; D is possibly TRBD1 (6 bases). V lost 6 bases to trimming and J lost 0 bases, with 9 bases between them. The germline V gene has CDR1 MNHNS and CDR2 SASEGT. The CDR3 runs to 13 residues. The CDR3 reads CASSSDSSYEQYF. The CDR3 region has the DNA TGTGCCAGCAGCTCGGACAGCTCCTACGAGCAGTACTTC.

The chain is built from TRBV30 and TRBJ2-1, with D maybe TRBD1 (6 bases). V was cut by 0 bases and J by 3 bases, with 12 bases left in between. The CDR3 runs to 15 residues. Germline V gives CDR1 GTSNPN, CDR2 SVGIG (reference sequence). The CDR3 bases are TGTGCCTGGAGTGTCCGCAGGGGTATCTACAATGAGCAGTTCTTC. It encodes CAWSVRRGIYNEQFF.

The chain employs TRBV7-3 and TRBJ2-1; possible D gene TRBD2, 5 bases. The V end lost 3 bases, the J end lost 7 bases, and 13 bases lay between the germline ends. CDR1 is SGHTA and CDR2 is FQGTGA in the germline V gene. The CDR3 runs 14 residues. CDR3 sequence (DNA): TGTGCCAGCAGCTTCCCGGGGAGCCTTAATGAGCAGTTCTTC. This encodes CASSFPGSLNEQFF.

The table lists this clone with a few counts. CDR3 amino acids: CASSVQGSDYGYTF. The CDR3 DNA is TGTGCCAGCAGCGTGCAGGGATCGGACTATGGCTACACCTTC. This chain connects TRBV9 to TRBJ1-2; a weak D match, TRBD1 (5 bases). CDR1 is SGDLS, CDR2 YYNGEE, per germline. The germline V and J ends were trimmed by 2 bases and 3 bases, with 11 bases remaining between them. The CDR3 is 14 residues long.

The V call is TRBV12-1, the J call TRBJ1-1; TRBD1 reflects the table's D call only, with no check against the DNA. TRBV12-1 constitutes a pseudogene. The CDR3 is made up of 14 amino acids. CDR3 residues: CASSGTGGSTEAFF. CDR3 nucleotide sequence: TGTGCCAGCAGCGGGACAGGGGGAAGCACTGAAGCTTTCTTT.

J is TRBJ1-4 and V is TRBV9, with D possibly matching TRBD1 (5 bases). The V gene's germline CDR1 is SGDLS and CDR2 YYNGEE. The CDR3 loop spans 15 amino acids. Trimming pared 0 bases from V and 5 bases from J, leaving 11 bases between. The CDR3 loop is CASSVGPGGNEKLFF. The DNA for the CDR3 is TGTGCCAGCAGCGTAGGGCCGGGGGGGAATGAAAAACTGTTTTTT. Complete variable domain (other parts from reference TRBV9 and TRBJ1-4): DSGVTQTPKHLITATGQRVTLRCSPRSGDLSVYWYQQSLDQGLQFLIQYYNGEERAKGNILERFSAQQFPDLHSELNLSSLELGDSALYFCASSVGPGGNEKLFFGSGTQLSVL.

The CDR3 DNA is TGTGCCAGCTCACAGGCTAGCGGGGAGTACTACGAGCAGTACTTC. Protein product: CASSQASGEYYEQYF. V usage is TRBV18 and J usage is TRBJ2-7; 9 bases are shared with TRBD2. The germline V gene has CDR1 KGHSH and CDR2 LQKENI. The CDR3 is 15 residues long. V lost 4 bases and J lost 3; bases outside the gene matches: 7.

This CDR3 reads CASSPDRDHQPQHF. The CDR3 bases are TGTGCCAGCAGCCCAGACAGGGATCACCAGCCCCAGCATTTT. The chain employs TRBV7-9 and TRBJ1-5, with 7 bases matching TRBD1. The CDR3 totals 14 residues. Germline loops: CDR1 SEHNR, CDR2 FQNEAQ (reference sequence). V lost 5 bases, J lost 7 bases, and 8 bases stayed unmatched.

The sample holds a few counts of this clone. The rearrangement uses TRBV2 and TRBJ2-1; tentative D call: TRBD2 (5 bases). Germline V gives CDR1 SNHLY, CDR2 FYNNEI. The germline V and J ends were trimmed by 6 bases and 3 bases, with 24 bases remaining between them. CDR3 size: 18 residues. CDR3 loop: CASRSRAFITGVYNEQFF. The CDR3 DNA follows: TGTGCCAGCAGAAGCCGGGCCTTCATTACCGGGGTCTACAATGAGCAGTTCTTC.

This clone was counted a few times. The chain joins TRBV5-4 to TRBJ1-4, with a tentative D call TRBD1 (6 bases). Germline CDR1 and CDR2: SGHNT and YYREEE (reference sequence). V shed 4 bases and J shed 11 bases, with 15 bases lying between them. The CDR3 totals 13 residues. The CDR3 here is CASSLESGAKLFF. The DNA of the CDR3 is TGTGCCAGCAGCCTAGAGTCAGGGGCTAAACTGTTTTTT.

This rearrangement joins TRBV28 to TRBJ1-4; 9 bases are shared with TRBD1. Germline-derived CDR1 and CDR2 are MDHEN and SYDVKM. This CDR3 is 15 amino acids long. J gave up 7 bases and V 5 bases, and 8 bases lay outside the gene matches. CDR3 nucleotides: TGTGCCAGCAGTGTTCCGGGACAGGGTGGTGAAAAACTGTTTTTT. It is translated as CASSVPGQGGEKLFF.

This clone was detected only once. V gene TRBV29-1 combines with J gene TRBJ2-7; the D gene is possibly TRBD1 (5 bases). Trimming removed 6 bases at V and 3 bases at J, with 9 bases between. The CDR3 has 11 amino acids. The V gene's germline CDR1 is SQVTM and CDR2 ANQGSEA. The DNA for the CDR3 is TGCAGCGTGTACAGGAACTACGAGCAGTACTTC. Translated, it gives CSVYRNYEQYF.

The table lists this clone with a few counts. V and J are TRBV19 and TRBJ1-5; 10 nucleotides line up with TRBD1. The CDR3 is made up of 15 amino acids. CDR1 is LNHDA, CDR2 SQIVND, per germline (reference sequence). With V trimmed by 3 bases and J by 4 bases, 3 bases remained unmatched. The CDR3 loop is CASSMDRGGNQPQHF. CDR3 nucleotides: TGTGCCAGTAGTATGGACAGGGGGGGTAATCAGCCCCAGCATTTT.

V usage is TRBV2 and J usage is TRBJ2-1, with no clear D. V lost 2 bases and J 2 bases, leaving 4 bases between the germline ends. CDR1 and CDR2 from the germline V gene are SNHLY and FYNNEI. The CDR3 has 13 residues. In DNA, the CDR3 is TGTGCCAGCAGTGAAAACACCTACAATGAGCAGTTCTTC. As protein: CASSENTYNEQFF.

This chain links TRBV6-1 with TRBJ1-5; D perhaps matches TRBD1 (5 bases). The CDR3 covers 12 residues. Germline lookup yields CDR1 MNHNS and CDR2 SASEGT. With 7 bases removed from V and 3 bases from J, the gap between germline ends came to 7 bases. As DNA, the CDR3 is TGTGCCAGCATGGACAACAATCAGCCCCAGCATTTT. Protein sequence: CASMDNNQPQHF.

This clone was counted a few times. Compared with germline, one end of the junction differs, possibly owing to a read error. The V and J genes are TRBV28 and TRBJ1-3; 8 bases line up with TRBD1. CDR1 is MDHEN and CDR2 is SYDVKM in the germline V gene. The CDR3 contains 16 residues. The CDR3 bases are TGTGCCAGCAGCACTACCAATGAGGACAGGGCTATGATACGGACCTTT. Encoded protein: CASSTTNEDRAMIRTF. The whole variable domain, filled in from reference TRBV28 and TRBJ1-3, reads DVKVTQSSRYLVKRTGEKVFLECVQDMDHENMFWYRQDPGLGLRLIYFSYDVKMKEKGDIPEGYSVSREKKERFSLILESASTNQTSMYLCASSTTNEDRAMIRTFGEGSWLTVV.

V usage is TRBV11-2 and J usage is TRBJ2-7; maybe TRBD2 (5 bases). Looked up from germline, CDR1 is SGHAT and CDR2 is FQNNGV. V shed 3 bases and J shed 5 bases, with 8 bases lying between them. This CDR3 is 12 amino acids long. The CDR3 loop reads CASSLRANEQYV. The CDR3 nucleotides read TGTGCCAGCAGCTTGAGGGCCAACGAGCAGTACGTC.

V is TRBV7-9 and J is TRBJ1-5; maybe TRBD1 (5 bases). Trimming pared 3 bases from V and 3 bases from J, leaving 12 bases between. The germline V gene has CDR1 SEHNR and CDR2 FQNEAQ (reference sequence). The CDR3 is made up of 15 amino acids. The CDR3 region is CASSFGTGVNQPQHF. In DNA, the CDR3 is TGTGCCAGCAGCTTTGGGACGGGGGTCAATCAGCCCCAGCATTTT.

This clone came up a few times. The chain's CDR3 is CASSNNQGQDYNEQFF. The CDR3 bases are TGTGCCAGCAGCAACAACCAGGGGCAGGACTACAATGAGCAGTTCTTC. The genes are TRBV7-9 and TRBJ2-1; TRBD1 might be the D (6 bases). V gave up 5 bases and J gave up 3 bases, with 17 bases separating them. Germline V gene data show CDR1 as SEHNR and CDR2 as FQNEAQ (reference sequence). The CDR3 is 16 amino acids.

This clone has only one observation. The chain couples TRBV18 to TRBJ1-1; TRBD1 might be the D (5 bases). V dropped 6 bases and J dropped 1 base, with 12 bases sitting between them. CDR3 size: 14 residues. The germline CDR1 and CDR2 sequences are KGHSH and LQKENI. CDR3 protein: CASSLGHRNTEAFF. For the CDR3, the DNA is TGTGCCAGCTCCCTAGGACACAGGAACACTGAAGCTTTCTTT. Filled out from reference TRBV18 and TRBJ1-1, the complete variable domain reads NAGVMQNPRHLVRRRGQEARLRCSPMKGHSHVYWYRQLPEEGLKFMVYLQKENIIDESGMPKERFSAEFPKEGPSILRIQQVVRGDSAAYFCASSLGHRNTEAFFGQGTRLTVV.